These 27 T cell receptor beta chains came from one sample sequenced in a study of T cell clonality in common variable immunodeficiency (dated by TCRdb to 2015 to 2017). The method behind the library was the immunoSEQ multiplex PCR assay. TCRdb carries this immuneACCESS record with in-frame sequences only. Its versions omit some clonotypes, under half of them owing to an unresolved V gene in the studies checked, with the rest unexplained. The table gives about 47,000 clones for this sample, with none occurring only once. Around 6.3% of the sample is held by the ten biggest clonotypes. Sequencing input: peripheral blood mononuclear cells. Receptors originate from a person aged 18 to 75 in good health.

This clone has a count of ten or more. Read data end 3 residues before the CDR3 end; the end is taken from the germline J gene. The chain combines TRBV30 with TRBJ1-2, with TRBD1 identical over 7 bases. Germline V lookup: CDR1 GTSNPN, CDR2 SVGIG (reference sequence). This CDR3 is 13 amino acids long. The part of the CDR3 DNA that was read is TGTGCCTGGAGACTCACAGGGGTTGGCGGC. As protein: CAWRLTGVGG. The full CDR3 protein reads CAWRLTGVGGYTF.

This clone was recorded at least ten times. Partial CDR3 DNA: TGCGCCAGCAGCTTGGGGGACAGGGACAATTCACCC. Translating it yields CASSLGDRDNSP. The complete CDR3 sequence is CASSLGDRDNSPLHF. This sequence joins TRBV5-1 and TRBJ1-6; 9 nucleotides agree with TRBD1. Read coverage stops 3 residues before the CDR3 terminus; the germline J gene supplies the remainder. Germline CDR1 is SGHRS and CDR2 is YFSETQ. J was trimmed by 7 bases and V by 0 bases; bases with no gene match: 2. This CDR3 spans 15 amino acids. Complete variable domain (other parts from reference TRBV5-1 and TRBJ1-6): KAGVTQTPRYLIKTRGQQVTLSCSPISGHRSVSWYQQTPGQGLQFLFEYFSETQRNKGNFPGRFSGRQFSNSRSEMNVSTLELGDSALYLCASSLGDRDNSPLHFGNGTRLTVT.

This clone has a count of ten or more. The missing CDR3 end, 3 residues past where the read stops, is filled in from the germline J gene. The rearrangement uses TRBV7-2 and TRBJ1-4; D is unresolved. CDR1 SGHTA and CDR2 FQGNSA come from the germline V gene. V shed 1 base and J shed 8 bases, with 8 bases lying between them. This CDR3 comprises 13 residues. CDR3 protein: CASSLGPGEKLFF. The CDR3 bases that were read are TGTGCCAGCAGCTTAGGTCCGGGGGAAAAA. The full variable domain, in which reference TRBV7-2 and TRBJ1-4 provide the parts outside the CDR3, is GAGVSQSPSNKVTEKGKDVELRCDPISGHTALYWYRQSLGQGLEFLIYFQGNSAPDKSGLPSDRFSAERTGGSVSTLTIQRTQQEDSAVYLCASSLGPGEKLFFGSGTQLSVL.

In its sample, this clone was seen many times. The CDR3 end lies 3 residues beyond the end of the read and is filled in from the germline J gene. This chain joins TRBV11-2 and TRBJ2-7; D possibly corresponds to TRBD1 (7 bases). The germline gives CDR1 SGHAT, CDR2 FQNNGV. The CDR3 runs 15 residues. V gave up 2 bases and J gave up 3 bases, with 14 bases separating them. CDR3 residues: CASSLSGDSYYEQYF. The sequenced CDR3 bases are TGTGCCAGCAGCTTATCGGGGGACAGTTACTACGAG.

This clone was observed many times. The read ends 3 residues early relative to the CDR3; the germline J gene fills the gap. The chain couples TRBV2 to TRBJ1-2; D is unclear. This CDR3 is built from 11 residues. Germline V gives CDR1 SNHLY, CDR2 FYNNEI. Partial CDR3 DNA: TGTGCCAGCAGTGTAATCGGGGGC. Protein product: CASSVIGG. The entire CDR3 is CASSVIGGYTF.

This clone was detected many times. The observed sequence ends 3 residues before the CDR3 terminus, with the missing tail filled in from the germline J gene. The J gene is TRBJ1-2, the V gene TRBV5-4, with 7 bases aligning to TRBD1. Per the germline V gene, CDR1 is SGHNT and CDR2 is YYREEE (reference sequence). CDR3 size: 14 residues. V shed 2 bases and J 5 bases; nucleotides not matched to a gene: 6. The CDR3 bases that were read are TGTGCCAGCAGCTTCGTGACAGGGTCTTATGGC. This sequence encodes CASSFVTGSYG. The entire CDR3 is CASSFVTGSYGYTF.

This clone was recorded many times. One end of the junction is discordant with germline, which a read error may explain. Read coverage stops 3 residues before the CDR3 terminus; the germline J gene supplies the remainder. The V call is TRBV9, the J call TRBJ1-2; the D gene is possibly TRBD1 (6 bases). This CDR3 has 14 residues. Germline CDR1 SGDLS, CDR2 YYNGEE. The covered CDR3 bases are TGCTTCCCAGAATCAGGGGAAGGCTTCTATGGC. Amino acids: CFPESGEGFYG. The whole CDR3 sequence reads CFPESGEGFYGYTF.

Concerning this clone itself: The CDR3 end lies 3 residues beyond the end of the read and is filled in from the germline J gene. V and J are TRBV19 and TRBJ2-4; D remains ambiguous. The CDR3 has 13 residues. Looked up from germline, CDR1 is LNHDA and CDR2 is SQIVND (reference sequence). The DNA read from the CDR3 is TGTGCCAGTAGTATCCACACCCACTATGGT. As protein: CASSIHTHYG. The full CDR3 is CASSIHTHYGQYF.

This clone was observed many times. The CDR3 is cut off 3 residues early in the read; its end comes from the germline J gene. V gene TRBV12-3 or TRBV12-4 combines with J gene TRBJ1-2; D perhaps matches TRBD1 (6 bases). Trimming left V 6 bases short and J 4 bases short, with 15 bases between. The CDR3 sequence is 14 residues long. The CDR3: CASSPGGTPYGYTF. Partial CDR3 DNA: TGTGCCAGCAGCCCCGGTGGGACACCCTATGGC.

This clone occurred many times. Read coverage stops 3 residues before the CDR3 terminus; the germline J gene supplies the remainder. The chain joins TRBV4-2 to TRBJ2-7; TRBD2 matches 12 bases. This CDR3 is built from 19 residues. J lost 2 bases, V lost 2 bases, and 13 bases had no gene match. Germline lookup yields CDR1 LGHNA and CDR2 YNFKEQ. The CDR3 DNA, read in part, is TGTGCCAGCAGCCAAAAAACTCGACTAGCGGGGGAACCTACCTACGAG. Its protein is CASSQKTRLAGEPTYE. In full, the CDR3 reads CASSQKTRLAGEPTYEQYF.

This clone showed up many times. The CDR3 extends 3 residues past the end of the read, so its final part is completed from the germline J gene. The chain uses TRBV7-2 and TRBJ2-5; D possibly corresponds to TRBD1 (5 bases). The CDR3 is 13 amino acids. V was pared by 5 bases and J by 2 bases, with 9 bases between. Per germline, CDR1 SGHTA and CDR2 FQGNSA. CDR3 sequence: CASSQQVQETQYF. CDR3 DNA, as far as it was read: TGTGCCAGCAGCCAACAGGTTCAAGAGACC.

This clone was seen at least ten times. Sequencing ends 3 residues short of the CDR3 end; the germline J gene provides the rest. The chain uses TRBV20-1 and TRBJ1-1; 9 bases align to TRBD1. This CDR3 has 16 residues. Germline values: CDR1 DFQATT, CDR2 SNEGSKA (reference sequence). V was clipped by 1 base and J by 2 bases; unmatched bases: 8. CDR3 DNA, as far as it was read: TGCAGTGCTAGAGCCGGGACAGGGTTTCAAAACACTGAA. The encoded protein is CSARAGTGFQNTE. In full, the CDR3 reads CSARAGTGFQNTEAFF.

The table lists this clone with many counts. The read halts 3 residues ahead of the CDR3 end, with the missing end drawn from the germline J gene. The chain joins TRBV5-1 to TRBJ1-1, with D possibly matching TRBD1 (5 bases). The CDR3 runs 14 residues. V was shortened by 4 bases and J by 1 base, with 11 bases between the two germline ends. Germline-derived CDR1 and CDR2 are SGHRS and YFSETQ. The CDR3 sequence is CASSPGHQNTEAFF. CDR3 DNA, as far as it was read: TGCGCCAGCAGCCCTGGACACCAGAACACTGAA.

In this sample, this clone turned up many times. The CDR3 loop reads CASTPAAGGPTNEQFF. The part of the CDR3 DNA that was read is TGTGCCAGCACCCCAGCCGCGGGGGGGCCGACGAATGAG. This chain joins TRBV6-2 or TRBV6-3 and TRBJ2-1; 9 nucleotides line up with TRBD2. The observed sequence ends 3 residues before the CDR3 terminus, with the missing tail filled in from the germline J gene. Germline CDR1 is MNHEY and CDR2 is SVGEGT. V shed 7 bases, J shed 7 bases, and the junction held 14 bases outside the gene matches. The CDR3 loop spans 16 amino acids.

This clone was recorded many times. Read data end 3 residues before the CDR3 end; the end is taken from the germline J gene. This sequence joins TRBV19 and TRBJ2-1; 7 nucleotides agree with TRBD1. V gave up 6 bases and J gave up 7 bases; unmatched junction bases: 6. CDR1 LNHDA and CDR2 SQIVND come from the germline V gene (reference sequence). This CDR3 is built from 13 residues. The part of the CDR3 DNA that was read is TGTGCCAGTAGGTACAGGGGACAGAATGAG. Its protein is CASRYRGQNE. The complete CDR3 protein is CASRYRGQNEQFF.

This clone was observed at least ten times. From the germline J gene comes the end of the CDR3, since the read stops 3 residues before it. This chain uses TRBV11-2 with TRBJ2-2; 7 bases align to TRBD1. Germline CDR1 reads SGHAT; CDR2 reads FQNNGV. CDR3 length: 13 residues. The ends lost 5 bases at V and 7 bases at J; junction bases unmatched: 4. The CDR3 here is CASSKGADGELFF. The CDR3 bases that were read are TGTGCCAGCAGCAAGGGGGCGGACGGGGAG. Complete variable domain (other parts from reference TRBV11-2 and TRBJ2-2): EAGVAQSPRYKIIEKRQSVAFWCNPISGHATLYWYQQILGQGPKLLIQFQNNGVVDDSQLPKDRFSAERLKGVDSTLKIQPAKLEDSAVYLCASSKGADGELFFGEGSRLTVL.

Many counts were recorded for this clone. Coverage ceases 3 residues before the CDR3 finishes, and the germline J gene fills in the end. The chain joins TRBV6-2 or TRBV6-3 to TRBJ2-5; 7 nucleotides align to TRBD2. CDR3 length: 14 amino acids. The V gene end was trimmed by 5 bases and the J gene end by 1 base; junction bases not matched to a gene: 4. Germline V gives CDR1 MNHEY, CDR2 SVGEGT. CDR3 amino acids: CASSPGTTQETQYF. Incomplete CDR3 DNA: TGTGCCAGCAGTCCCGGGACTACCCAAGAGACC.

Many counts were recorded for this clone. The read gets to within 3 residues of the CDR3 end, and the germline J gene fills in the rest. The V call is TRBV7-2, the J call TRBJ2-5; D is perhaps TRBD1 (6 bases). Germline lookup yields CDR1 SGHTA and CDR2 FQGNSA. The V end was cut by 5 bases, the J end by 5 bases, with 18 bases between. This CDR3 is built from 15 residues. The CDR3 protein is CASSPMAGARETQYF. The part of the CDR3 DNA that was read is TGTGCCAGCAGCCCCATGGCAGGGGCTCGCGAGACC.

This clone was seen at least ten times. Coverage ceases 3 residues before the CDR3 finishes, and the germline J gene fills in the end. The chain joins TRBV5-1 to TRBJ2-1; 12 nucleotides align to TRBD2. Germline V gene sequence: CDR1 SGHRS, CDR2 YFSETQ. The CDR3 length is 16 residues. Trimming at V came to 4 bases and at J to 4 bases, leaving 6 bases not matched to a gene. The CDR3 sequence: CASSLSSGGGYNEQFF. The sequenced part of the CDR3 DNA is TGCGCCAGCAGCCTGTCTAGCGGGGGGGGGTACAATGAG.

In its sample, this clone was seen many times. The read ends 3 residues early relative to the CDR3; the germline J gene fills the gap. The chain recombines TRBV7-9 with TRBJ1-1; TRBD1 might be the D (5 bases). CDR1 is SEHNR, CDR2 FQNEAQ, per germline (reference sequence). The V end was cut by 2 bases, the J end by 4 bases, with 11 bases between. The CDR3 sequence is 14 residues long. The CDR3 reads CASSLQGYGTEAFF. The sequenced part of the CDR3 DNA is TGTGCCAGCAGCTTACAGGGATACGGCACTGAA.

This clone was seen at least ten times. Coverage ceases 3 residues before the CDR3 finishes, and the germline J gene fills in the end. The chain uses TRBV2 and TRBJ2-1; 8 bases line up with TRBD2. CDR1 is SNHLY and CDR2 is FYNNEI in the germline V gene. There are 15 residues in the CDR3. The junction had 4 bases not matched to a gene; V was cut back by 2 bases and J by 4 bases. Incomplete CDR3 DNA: TGTGCCAGCAGTGAACAAGCGGGGGCTTACAATGAG. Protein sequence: CASSEQAGAYNE. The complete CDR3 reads CASSEQAGAYNEQFF.

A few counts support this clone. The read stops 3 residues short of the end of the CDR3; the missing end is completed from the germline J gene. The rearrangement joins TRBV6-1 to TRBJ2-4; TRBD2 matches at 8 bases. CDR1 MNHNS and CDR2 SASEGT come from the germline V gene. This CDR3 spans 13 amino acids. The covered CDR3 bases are TGTGCCAGCAGTGCTTGGGGAAGCGGGGGT. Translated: CASSAWGSGG. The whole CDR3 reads CASSAWGSGGQYF.

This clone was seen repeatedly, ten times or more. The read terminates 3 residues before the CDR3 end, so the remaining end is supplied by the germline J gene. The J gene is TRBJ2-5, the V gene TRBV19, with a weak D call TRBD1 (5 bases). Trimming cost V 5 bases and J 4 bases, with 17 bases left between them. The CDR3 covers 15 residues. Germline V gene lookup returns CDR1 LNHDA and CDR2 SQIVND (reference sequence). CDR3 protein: CASSVRGRVRETQYF. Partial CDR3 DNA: TGTGCCAGTAGTGTAAGGGGCAGGGTGAGAGAGACC. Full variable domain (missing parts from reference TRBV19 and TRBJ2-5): DGGITQSPKYLFRKEGQNVTLSCEQNLNHDAMYWYRQDPGQGLRLIYYSQIVNDFQKGDIAEGYSVSREKKESFPLTVTSAQKNPTAFYLCASSVRGRVRETQYFGPGTRLLVL.

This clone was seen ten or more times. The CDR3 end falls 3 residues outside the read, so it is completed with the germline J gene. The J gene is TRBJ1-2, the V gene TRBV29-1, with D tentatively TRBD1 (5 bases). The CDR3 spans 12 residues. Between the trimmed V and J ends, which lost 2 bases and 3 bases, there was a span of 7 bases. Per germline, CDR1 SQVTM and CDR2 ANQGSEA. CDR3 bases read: TGCAGCGTTGAATGGGGGGACTATGGC. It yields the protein CSVEWGDYG. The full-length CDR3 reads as CSVEWGDYGYTF.

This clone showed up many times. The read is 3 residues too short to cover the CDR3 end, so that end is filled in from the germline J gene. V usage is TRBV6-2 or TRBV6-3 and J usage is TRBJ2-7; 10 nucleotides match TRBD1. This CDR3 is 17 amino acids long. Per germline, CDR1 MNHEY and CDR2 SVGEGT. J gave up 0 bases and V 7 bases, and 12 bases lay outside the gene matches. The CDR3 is CASNDGVRDRGSYEQYF. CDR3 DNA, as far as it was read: TGTGCCAGCAACGACGGCGTCCGGGACAGGGGCTCCTACGAG.

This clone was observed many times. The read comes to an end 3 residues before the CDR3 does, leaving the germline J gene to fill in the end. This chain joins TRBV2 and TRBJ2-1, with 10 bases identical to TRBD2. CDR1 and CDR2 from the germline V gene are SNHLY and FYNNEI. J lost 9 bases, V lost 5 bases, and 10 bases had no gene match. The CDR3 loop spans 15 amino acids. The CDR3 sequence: CASSRVQRGGAEQFF. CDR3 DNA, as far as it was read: TGTGCCAGCAGTAGGGTCCAGCGGGGGGGCGCTGAG.

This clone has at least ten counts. The CDR3 is CASSDWGGSKNIQYF. The sequenced CDR3 bases are TGTGCCAGCAGTGATTGGGGGGGATCCAAAAACATT. The chain employs TRBV6-1 and TRBJ2-4; TRBD2 aligns across 7 bases. The read comes to an end 3 residues before the CDR3 does, leaving the germline J gene to fill in the end. The CDR3 loop spans 15 amino acids. The germline gives CDR1 MNHNS, CDR2 SASEGT. V was pared by 3 bases and J by 2 bases, with 4 bases of the junction left unmatched.